This T cell receptor (beta chain) came from a study of T cell repertoires in cytomegalovirus infection (dated by TCRdb to between 2018 and 2020). Turning to the overall study: Because public TCR beta signatures pointed to carriage of CMV infection together with the matching HLA type, the HLA type of each donor mattered for the analysis. Broad study findings and their caveats: In both this cohort and an independent cohort of under 450 donors, the cumulative frequency of public TCR beta family members distinguished carriers of CMV infection plus the relevant HLA type. The ex vivo response was dominated by HLA-C-restricted CMV-specific TCR beta clonotypes, which also provided the single most frequent clonotype in two of eight donors.

As for this clonotype: The target of this receptor is not known. Within one base of it there is no much larger clone, and no base qualities were kept.

The germline V gene supplies CDR1 SGHTA and CDR2 FQGNSA. From its cysteine to its phenylalanine, the CDR3 spans 16 amino acids. CDR3 DNA is the only sequence kept; it has 48 bases, read in frame from the first base. V and J lose 3 bases and 4 bases, and a span of 18 bases separates them. The listed sequencing device is Illumina HiSeq 1500. The public sequencing data were trimmed at Q25 with fastp and processed into clonotypes with MiXCR by TCRdb, which kept only in-frame beta chains. Each entry merges the rows of one CDR3 protein and shows their most common DNA and genes. In this sample the table shows about 740,000 distinct CDR3 sequences, approximately 34% of which occur a single time. The ten most abundant clones make up 2.8% of the sample.

The source is a human donor in good health (CMV status not recorded). Some clones in this sample may be carry-over from other donors' samples. The sequence is built from TRBV7-2 and TRBJ2-5, with TRBD2 tentatively as D gene (5 bases match). Sequenced input: PBMCs. The CDR3 sequence is CASSFTSGWGGETQYF. The bases are TGTGCCAGCAGCTTTACTAGTGGATGGGGTGGAGAGACCCAGTACTTC.